A single sample is the source of the 16 T cell receptor beta chains below, sequenced in a study of blood T cell repertoires in COVID-19. Sequenced by immunoSEQ multiplex PCR; TCRdb stores in-frame clones only, minus some. The table records fewer than 700,000 clones, 85% to 90% of them present only once. Source material: peripheral blood. All receptors derive from a woman between 50 and 59 years old with COVID-19, enrolled during active disease.

The chain employs TRBV11-2 and TRBJ1-1, with TRBD1 matching over 9 bases. The CDR3 extends over 15 amino acids. With V trimmed by 4 bases and J by 2 bases, 5 bases remained unmatched. Germline CDR1 reads SGHAT; CDR2 reads FQNNGV. CDR3 amino acids: CASSSTGGGNTEAFF. CDR3 nucleotide sequence: TGTGCCAGCAGCTCAACAGGGGGCGGTAACACTGAAGCTTTCTTT.

The table lists this clone with a few counts. The chain carries TRBV29-1 and TRBJ1-2; the D gene is possibly TRBD1 (6 bases). The CDR3 has 12 amino acids. CDR1 is SQVTM, CDR2 ANQGSEA, per germline. Trimming took 1 base from V and 4 from J, leaving 7 bases between them. This CDR3 reads CSVEGDTYGYTF. Written as DNA, the CDR3 is TGCAGCGTTGAAGGGGACACCTATGGCTACACCTTC.

The V call is TRBV6-5, the J call TRBJ2-6; D possibly corresponds to TRBD2 (5 bases). V shed 0 bases and J shed 2 bases, with 8 bases lying between them. The CDR3 loop spans 16 amino acids. The germline CDR1 and CDR2 sequences are MNHEY and SVGAGI. The CDR3 spells CASSYSYGTGANVLTF. In DNA form, the CDR3 reads TGTGCCAGCAGTTACTCGTACGGGACTGGGGCCAACGTCCTGACTTTC.

Concerning this clone itself: The same CDR3 can be traced to other DNA sequences in this sample. The chain employs TRBV28 and TRBJ1-2; D gene uncertain. The germline V and J ends were trimmed by 6 bases and 2 bases, with 13 bases remaining between them. Germline V gene lookup returns CDR1 MDHEN and CDR2 SYDVKM. The CDR3 contains 14 residues. The CDR3 protein is CASSSLGGNYGYTF. Written as DNA, the CDR3 is TGTGCCAGCAGCTCTCTAGGTGGGAACTATGGCTACACCTTC.

The rearrangement links TRBV3-1 (or the pseudogene TRBV3-2) to TRBJ2-2, with D possibly matching TRBD2 (6 bases). Trimming took 1 base from V and 9 from J, leaving 12 bases between them. Germline assignment: CDR1 LGHDT and CDR2 YNNKEL (reference sequence). The CDR3 loop spans 14 amino acids. CDR3 nucleotide sequence: TGTGCCAGCAGCCAAGCGTGGGAGGACCGGGAGCTGTTTTTT. Translated, it gives CASSQAWEDRELFF.

J is TRBJ2-1 and V is TRBV6-5; 7 bases match TRBD2. This CDR3 has 14 amino acids. Germline-derived CDR1 and CDR2 are MNHEY and SVGAGI. Trimming cost V 7 bases and J 5 bases; bases outside gene matches: 8. The CDR3 coding sequence is TGTGCCAGCACGACTAGCCGAACAGACAATGAGCAGTTCTTC. Translating gives CASTTSRTDNEQFF.

The chain combines TRBV9 with TRBJ2-3, with D perhaps matching TRBD2 (6 bases). This CDR3 has 16 residues. Germline V gene sequence: CDR1 SGDLS, CDR2 YYNGEE. Between the trimmed V and J ends, which lost 2 bases and 4 bases, there was a span of 17 bases. The CDR3 here is CASSVFAGKLADTQYF. The CDR3 DNA reads as TGTGCCAGCAGCGTTTTCGCGGGGAAGCTCGCAGATACGCAGTATTTT.

The J gene is TRBJ2-1, the V gene TRBV6-5, with 8 bases lining up with TRBD1. After removal of 8 bases from V and 1 base from J, the junction contained 4 bases not matched to a gene. CDR1 is MNHEY, CDR2 SVGAGI, per germline. The CDR3 is made up of 14 amino acids. The CDR3 DNA is TGTGCCAGCGGACAGGGTAATTCCTACAATGAGCAGTTCTTC. Translated, it gives CASGQGNSYNEQFF.

The J gene is TRBJ2-1, the V gene TRBV18, with 7 bases lining up with TRBD2. Germline V gene data show CDR1 as KGHSH and CDR2 as LQKENI. V was clipped by 2 bases and J by 9 bases; unmatched bases: 4. The CDR3 is made up of 13 amino acids. In DNA, the CDR3 is TGTGCCAGCTCACCAGGGAGGGTACTTGAGCAGTTCTTC. Protein: CASSPGRVLEQFF.

J is TRBJ1-6 and V is TRBV6-5; 9 bases map to TRBD1. Germline trimming cut 7 bases from V and 9 bases from J; bases unmatched to any gene: 4. In germline, CDR1 is MNHEY, CDR2 SVGAGI. This CDR3 comprises 13 residues. The CDR3 reads CASKRDRASPLHF. CDR3 in DNA: TGTGCCAGCAAACGGGACAGGGCTTCACCCCTCCACTTT.

The chain employs TRBV5-1 and TRBJ2-5, with TRBD1 identical over 7 bases. Germline V gene lookup returns CDR1 SGHRS and CDR2 YFSETQ. The CDR3 length is 15 residues. The J segment lost 4 bases and the V segment lost 2 bases, leaving 8 bases of the junction unmatched. The CDR3 is CASSFRQGPPETQYF. Written as DNA, the CDR3 is TGCGCCAGCAGCTTCCGACAGGGTCCCCCAGAGACCCAGTACTTC.

The chain carries TRBV6-5 and TRBJ2-1; perhaps TRBD1 as D (7 bases). Per the germline V gene, CDR1 is MNHEY and CDR2 is SVGAGI. Trimming shortened V by 5 bases and J by 7 bases, and 12 bases separated the two germline ends. The CDR3 is 13 amino acids. The CDR3 DNA sequence: TGTGCCAGCAGTAGGCCAGGGGGGAATGAGCAGTTCTTC. Translated: CASSRPGGNEQFF.

The gene calls are TRBV9 and TRBJ1-3, with D perhaps matching TRBD1 (5 bases). The germline gives CDR1 SGDLS, CDR2 YYNGEE. V lost 0 bases and J lost 2, with 9 bases in between. The CDR3 has 15 residues. The CDR3 region is CASSVGRAPGNTIYF. The CDR3 coding sequence is TGTGCCAGCAGCGTAGGCAGGGCGCCTGGAAACACCATATATTTT.

The chain combines TRBV5-1 with TRBJ1-2, with D possibly matching TRBD1 (6 bases). This CDR3 comprises 15 residues. Germline CDR1 SGHRS, CDR2 YFSETQ. The ends were cut back, 0 bases at V and 4 bases at J, with 13 bases in the middle. The CDR3, as DNA: TGCGCCAGCAGCTTGGAACAGGGATGGACCTATGGCTACACCTTC. Translation: CASSLEQGWTYGYTF.

The V call is TRBV6-2 or TRBV6-3, the J call TRBJ1-4, with D possibly TRBD1 on 6 matching bases. Deletions cut 4 bases from V and 4 bases from J, with 10 bases between. The germline V gene has CDR1 MNHEY and CDR2 SVGEGT. The CDR3 consists of 14 residues. The CDR3 region is CASSFGQFNEKLFF. The CDR3 region has the DNA TGTGCCAGCAGTTTCGGACAGTTTAATGAAAAACTGTTTTTT.

V is TRBV10-2 and J is TRBJ1-5, with D possibly TRBD1 on 5 matching bases. The CDR3 is made up of 13 amino acids. The V end was cut by 11 bases, the J end by 5 bases, with 16 bases between. Germline CDR1 and CDR2: WSHSY and SAAADI. The CDR3 region is CAALGRADQPQHF. The CDR3 bases are TGCGCCGCTTTGGGCAGGGCCGATCAGCCCCAGCATTTT.